What follows describes a single TCR beta chain. In the original processing: Nucleated cell counts were estimated from reference gene primer amplification. Assay: immunoSEQ multiplex PCR; the TCRdb copy retains only in-frame clones and omits some. For V, J and clone size, that table is used; D and trimming come from the DNA. The sample carries over 85,000 clones, approximately 89% recorded once. The CDR3 runs 17 residues. Losses at the gene ends were 0 bases for V and 0 bases for J; bases not matched to a gene: 5. The germline CDR1 and CDR2 sequences are SGHTA and FQGTGA. These data come from a study of blood T cell repertoires in COVID-19. Overall study context: Collection of acute and convalescent COVID-19 samples took place in the United States, Italy and Spain. Sources were T cells, B-cell-depleted T cells, or PBMCs; the material itself was cDNA or gDNA.

Material for sequencing was peripheral blood. This receptor was taken from a human donor with active COVID-19. The donor label of this sample is uncertain. The chain has TRBV7-3 and TRBJ2-1; 7 positions agree with TRBD1. Written as DNA, the CDR3 is TGTGCCAGCAGCTTAACGTCGGACAGGAGCTCCTACAATGAGCAGTTCTTC. It yields the protein CASSLTSDRSSYNEQFF.